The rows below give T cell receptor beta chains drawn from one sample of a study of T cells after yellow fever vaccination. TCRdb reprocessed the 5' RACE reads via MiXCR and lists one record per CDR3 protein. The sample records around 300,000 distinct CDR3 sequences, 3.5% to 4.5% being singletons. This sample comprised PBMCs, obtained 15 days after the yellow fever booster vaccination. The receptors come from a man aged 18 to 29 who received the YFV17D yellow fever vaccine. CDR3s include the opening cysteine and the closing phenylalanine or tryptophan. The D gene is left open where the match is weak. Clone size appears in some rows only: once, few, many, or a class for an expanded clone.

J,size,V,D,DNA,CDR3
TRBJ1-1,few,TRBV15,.,TGTGCCACCAGCAGGAGCGACCCGGGACACGCAAACACTGAAGCTTTCTTT,CATSRSDPGHANTEAFF
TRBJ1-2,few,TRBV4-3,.,TGCGCCAGCAGCCAAGGGTCCAGGGAGGGCCACTATGGCTACACCTTC,CASSQGSREGHYGYTF
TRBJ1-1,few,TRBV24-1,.,TGTGCCACCCGGGGCGGGACTGAAGCTTTCTTT,CATRGGTEAFF
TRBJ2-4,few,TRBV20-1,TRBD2,TGCAGTGCTGGTCGGACTAGCGGGGGGGCAAGGAACATTCAGTACTTC,CSAGRTSGGARNIQYF
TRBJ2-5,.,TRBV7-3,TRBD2,TGTGCCAGCAGCTTTTGGCTAGCGGGGGGTCCCCCACCGGTGGACCAGTACTTC,CASSFWLAGGPPPVDQYF
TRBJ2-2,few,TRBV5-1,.,TGCGCCAGCAGTCCGGAGGCGAACACCGGGGAGCTGTTTTTT,CASSPEANTGELFF
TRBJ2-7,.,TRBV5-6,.,TGTGCCAGCAGCTCGAATCACGAGCAGTACTTC,CASSSNHEQYF
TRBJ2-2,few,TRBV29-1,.,TGCAGCGTTGAAGATGGGACCGGGGAGCTGTTTTTT,CSVEDGTGELFF
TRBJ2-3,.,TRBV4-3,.,TGCGCCAGCAGCCAACAGAGCACAGATACGCAGTATTTT,CASSQQSTDTQYF
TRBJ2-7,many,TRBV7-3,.,TGTGCCAGCAGCTTAACCTCTTACTCCGAGCAGTACTTC,CASSLTSYSEQYF
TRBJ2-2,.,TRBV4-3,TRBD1,TGCGCCAGCAGCCCGCGACAGGGTCGGGTCTCCACCGGGGAGCTGTTTTTT,CASSPRQGRVSTGELFF
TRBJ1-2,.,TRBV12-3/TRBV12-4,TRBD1,TGTGCCAGCAGGAACAGGGGGGCCTATGGCTACACCTTC,CASRNRGAYGYTF
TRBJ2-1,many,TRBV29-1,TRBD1,TGCAGCGTTGTTGACGGGACAGAGCTCAGGTCCTACAATGAGCAGTTCTTC,CSVVDGTELRSYNEQFF
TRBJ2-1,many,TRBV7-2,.,TGTGCCAGCAGTACCGGGACACGTGGGGGGGACAGTTACAATGAGCAGTTCTTC,CASSTGTRGGDSYNEQFF
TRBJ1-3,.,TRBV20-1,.,TGCAGTGCTAACAGGGATGGAAACACCATATATTTT,CSANRDGNTIYF
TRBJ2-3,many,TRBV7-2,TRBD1,TGTGCCAGCAGCTTATCTCGGGACAGAGGGACAGATACGCAGTATTTT,CASSLSRDRGTDTQYF
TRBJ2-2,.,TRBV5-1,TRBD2,TGCGCCAGCAGCTTGGGTCTAGCGGTGAACACCGGGGAGCTGTTTTTT,CASSLGLAVNTGELFF
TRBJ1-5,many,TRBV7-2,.,TGTGCCAGCAGCCGTGACAATCAGCCCCAGCATTTT,CASSRDNQPQHF
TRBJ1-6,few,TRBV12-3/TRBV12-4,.,TGTGCCAGCAGCCAGGCGGGGAGCTCCTATAATTCACCCCTCCACTTT,CASSQAGSSYNSPLHF
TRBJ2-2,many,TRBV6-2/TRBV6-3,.,TGTGCCAGCAGTTACCGAACAGGGAGGAACACCGGGGAGCTGTTTTTT,CASSYRTGRNTGELFF
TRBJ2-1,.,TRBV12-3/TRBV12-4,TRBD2,TGTGCCAGCAGCTTTCCCAGCGGGGGGGAAGACAATGAGCAGTTCTTC,CASSFPSGGEDNEQFF